A selection of T cell receptor beta chains follows, all from one sample in a study of neurological immune-mediated disorders. TCRdb redid the calling of the 5' RACE reads with MiXCR, one entry per CDR3 protein. Of about 88,000 distinct CDR3 sequences listed, roughly 4% were seen once; the top ten hold 6%. Sequences were obtained from PBMCs. These receptors were obtained from a woman aged 18-29 years with multiple sclerosis. Both conserved end residues are part of each CDR3. A D gene is named only where the DNA matches it firmly. Size is omitted from some rows. Given values are once, few, many or a class for expanded clones.

v_gene	j_gene	abundance	d_gene	CDR3aa	CDR3nt
TRBV20-1	TRBJ2-7	many	.	CSARAGTPPYEQYF	TGCAGTGCGAGAGCCGGGACACCTCCCTACGAGCAGTACTTC
TRBV20-1	TRBJ2-7	.	TRBD1	CGARDRSYEQYF	TGCGGAGCGAGGGACAGGAGCTACGAGCAGTACTTC
TRBV18	TRBJ1-1	.	.	CASSSLDRFPEAFF	TGTGCCAGCTCATCTCTTGACAGGTTCCCTGAAGCTTTCTTT
TRBV12-3/TRBV12-4	TRBJ2-3	many	TRBD2	CASTGLRSDTQYF	TGTGCCAGCACGGGACTAAGGTCAGATACGCAGTATTTT
TRBV9	TRBJ2-2	many	TRBD2	CASSERATSGNTGELFF	TGTGCCAGCAGCGAAAGAGCGACTAGCGGGAACACCGGGGAGCTGTTTTTT
TRBV11-2	TRBJ2-6	many	.	CASRSRSTPGANVLTF	TGTGCCAGCAGGTCGAGGAGCACCCCTGGGGCCAACGTCCTGACTTTC
TRBV5-5	TRBJ2-7	many	.	CASSHRGGEQYF	TGTGCCAGCAGCCATCGAGGGGGGGAGCAGTACTTC
TRBV20-1	TRBJ2-7	many	.	CSASGPTSFEQYF	TGCAGTGCTAGTGGCCCGACTAGTTTTGAGCAGTACTTC
TRBV2	TRBJ2-7	many	.	CASPAPVGSSYEQYF	TGTGCCAGCCCCGCACCCGTGGGCTCATCCTACGAGCAGTACTTC
TRBV5-1	TRBJ2-1	many	.	CASSLVVGNEQFF	TGCGCCAGCAGCTTGGTCGTGGGAAATGAGCAGTTCTTC
TRBV5-1	TRBJ2-3	many	.	CASSDEGDTQYF	TGCGCCAGCAGCGATGAAGGAGATACGCAGTATTTT
TRBV20-1	TRBJ2-1	many	TRBD2	CSARAYWEGQNEQFF	TGCAGTGCTAGAGCGTACTGGGAGGGCCAGAATGAGCAGTTCTTC
TRBV10-1	TRBJ2-2	.	TRBD1	CASSDIGQGPFPGELFF	TGCGCCAGCAGCGACATAGGACAGGGGCCATTCCCCGGGGAGCTGTTTTTT
TRBV5-1	TRBJ1-6	.	.	CASSLASSYNSPLHF	TGCGCCAGCAGCTTGGCCAGCTCCTATAATTCACCCCTCCACTTT
TRBV5-1	TRBJ1-6	many	.	CASSPDPGGALHF	TGCGCCAGCAGCCCGGACCCGGGTGGAGCCCTCCACTTT
TRBV4-3	TRBJ2-1	many	.	CASSQSSLAVEQFF	TGCGCCAGCAGCCAATCGTCGCTAGCCGTCGAGCAGTTCTTC
TRBV18	TRBJ2-7	few	TRBD2	CATSPAGASSYEQYF	TGTGCCACCTCACCAGCGGGGGCTAGCTCCTACGAGCAGTACTTC
TRBV6-1	TRBJ2-5	many	.	CASSERGTAKKTQYF	TGTGCCAGCAGTGAAAGGGGTACAGCCAAGAAGACCCAGTACTTC
TRBV5-1	TRBJ2-5	.	TRBD2	CASRSGLAGAPRETQYF	TGCGCCAGCAGATCGGGACTAGCGGGGGCCCCCCGGGAGACCCAGTACTTC
TRBV5-1	TRBJ2-5	few	.	CASSPSTSGETQYF	TGCGCCAGCAGCCCCTCAACATCGGGAGAGACCCAGTACTTC
TRBV7-2	TRBJ2-1	many	.	CASSAYLSSYNEQFF	TGTGCCAGCAGCGCGTACTTAAGCTCCTACAATGAGCAGTTCTTC
TRBV4-2	TRBJ2-4	many	.	CASSQEVGGAGNIQYF	TGTGCCAGCAGCCAAGAAGTCGGAGGGGCGGGGAACATTCAGTACTTC
TRBV6-5	TRBJ1-1	many	TRBD1	CASSGQVGAFF	TGTGCCAGCAGTGGACAGGTGGGAGCTTTCTTT
TRBV29-1	TRBJ1-2	many	.	CSVIQGKVGYTF	TGCAGCGTGATACAGGGAAAGGTTGGCTACACCTTC
TRBV6-5	TRBJ1-2	few	.	CASRRKSETESRWDYGYTF	TGTGCCAGCAGGAGAAAGAGTGAGACGGAATCCCGGTGGGACTATGGCTACACCTTC
TRBV20-1	TRBJ2-1	many	TRBD2	CSARGPRSGTNNEQFF	TGCAGTGCTAGAGGACCCCGCTCCGGGACTAACAATGAGCAGTTCTTC
TRBV7-2	TRBJ1-2	many	.	CASSLGYAGYTF	TGTGCCAGCAGCCTAGGGTATGCTGGCTACACCTTC
TRBV11-3	TRBJ1-1	many	.	CASSEGTPNTEAFF	TGTGCCAGCAGCGAGGGGACCCCGAACACTGAAGCTTTCTTT